Presented here are 15 T cell receptor beta chains from one specimen sequenced in a study of T-cell reconstitution after alpha-beta-depleted transplantation in children. Unique molecular identifiers were incorporated during preparation of the TCRbeta library. TCRdb passed the PCR reads through MiXCR, listing each CDR3 protein once. Of some 830,000 distinct CDR3 sequences in the sample, roughly 15% were seen once. The material sequenced was PBMCs, mostly from graft donor cells, taken 360 days after TCRalphabeta/CD19-depleted stem cell transplant. These receptors came from a male patient aged 10 to 17 who had a stem cell transplant for acute lymphoblastic leukemia, so the T cells may come from the graft donor.

V usage is TRBV6-1 and J usage is TRBJ2-7, with 8 bases identical to TRBD1. This CDR3 has 15 residues. CDR1 is MNHNS, CDR2 SASEGT, per germline. J lost 2 bases, V lost 5 bases, and 8 bases had no gene match. Here the CDR3 reads CASSRTGQVPYEQYF. The CDR3 DNA is TGTGCCAGCAGTAGAACGGGACAGGTCCCCTACGAGCAGTACTTC.

This chain's CDR3 is CASSLSDLRASYEQYF. The CDR3 nucleotides read TGTGCCAGCAGCTTGTCCGACCTCAGGGCCTCCTACGAGCAGTACTTC. V and J are TRBV7-8 and TRBJ2-7, with a possible D match to TRBD1 (5 bases). With 3 bases removed from V and 0 bases from J, the gap between germline ends came to 15 bases. CDR3 length equals 16 residues. The V gene's germline CDR1 is SGHVS and CDR2 FQNEAQ.

This clonotype was picked up a small number of times. The chain carries TRBV6-1 and TRBJ2-1; TRBD1 agrees at 11 bases. The germline gives CDR1 MNHNS, CDR2 SASEGT. This CDR3 comprises 15 residues. V shed 6 bases and J 10 bases; nucleotides not matched to a gene: 11. The DNA for the CDR3 is TGTGCCAGCAGACAGGACAGGGGGCCAGGGGCGGAGCAGTTCTTC. This codes for CASRQDRGPGAEQFF.

Only a few counts were recorded for this clonotype. The chain recombines TRBV4-2 with TRBJ2-1; TRBD2 agrees at 14 bases. V lost 2 bases, J lost 7 bases, and 7 bases stayed unmatched. Germline V gives CDR1 LGHNA, CDR2 YNFKEQ. The CDR3 sequence is 17 residues long. The CDR3 sequence: CASSQPRTSGRRNEQFF. CDR3 DNA sequence: TGTGCCAGCAGCCAACCGAGGACTAGCGGGAGGAGGAATGAGCAGTTCTTC.

The genes are TRBV11-2 and TRBJ2-3, with D hard to call. From germline, CDR1 is SGHAT and CDR2 FQNNGV. There are 14 residues in the CDR3. With 5 bases removed from V and 5 bases from J, the gap between germline ends came to 14 bases. The CDR3 DNA reads TGTGCCAGCAGCCGCACTGACCTAGGAGATACGCAGTATTTT. Its protein product is CASSRTDLGDTQYF.

In this sample, this clonotype turned up a few times. The chain couples TRBV6-1 to TRBJ2-2, with no clear D. The CDR3 loop spans 15 amino acids. CDR1 and CDR2 from the germline V gene are MNHNS and SASEGT. V lost 6 bases, J lost 2 bases, and 13 bases lay in between. CDR3 in DNA: TGTGCCAGCAGACCGACAAACTCCAACACCGGGGAGCTGTTTTTT. Its translation is CASRPTNSNTGELFF.

The rearrangement uses TRBV11-2 and TRBJ2-3; 8 bases align to TRBD2. There are 16 residues in the CDR3. Germline assignment: CDR1 SGHAT and CDR2 FQNNGV. The trim removed 3 bases at V and 4 bases at J, leaving 9 bases unmatched. The DNA of the CDR3 is TGTGCCAGCAGCTTGGGGACTAGTTTAAGTGCAGATACGCAGTATTTT. Translated: CASSLGTSLSADTQYF. The variable domain in full, with the rest retrieved from reference TRBV11-2 and TRBJ2-3, is EAGVAQSPRYKIIEKRQSVAFWCNPISGHATLYWYQQILGQGPKLLIQFQNNGVVDDSQLPKDRFSAERLKGVDSTLKIQPAKLEDSAVYLCASSLGTSLSADTQYFGPGTRLTVL.

This clonotype was picked up a small number of times. The chain uses TRBV18 and TRBJ2-1; 11 bases line up with TRBD2. This CDR3 spans 15 amino acids. Looked up from germline, CDR1 is KGHSH and CDR2 is LQKENI. The J segment lost 10 bases and the V segment lost 3 bases, leaving 8 bases of the junction unmatched. CDR3 nucleotide sequence: TGTGCCAGCTCACCCGGGACTAGCGGACCCCGCGAGCAGTTCTTC. This gives the protein CASSPGTSGPREQFF. Using reference TRBV18 and TRBJ2-1 for the parts outside the CDR3, the full variable domain is NAGVMQNPRHLVRRRGQEARLRCSPMKGHSHVYWYRQLPEEGLKFMVYLQKENIIDESGMPKERFSAEFPKEGPSILRIQQVVRGDSAAYFCASSPGTSGPREQFFGPGTRLTVL.

CDR3 protein: CASSLGVGGATDTQYF. In nucleotides, the CDR3 is TGCGCCAGCAGCTTGGGAGTGGGTGGGGCCACAGATACGCAGTATTTT. The rearrangement uses TRBV5-1 and TRBJ2-3, with D tentatively TRBD1 (5 bases). The V and J ends lost 0 bases and 2 bases respectively, with 13 bases between them. CDR3 length: 16 amino acids. Per the germline V gene, CDR1 is SGHRS and CDR2 is YFSETQ.

The chain employs TRBV5-1 and TRBJ2-1; TRBD2 aligns across 7 bases. V shed 7 bases, J shed 0 bases, and the junction held 10 bases outside the gene matches. The V gene's germline CDR1 is SGHRS and CDR2 YFSETQ. The CDR3 contains 16 residues. The CDR3 DNA is TGCGCCAGCTGCCGCCTAGCGGATAACTCCTACAATGAGCAGTTCTTC. It codes for CASCRLADNSYNEQFF.

This clonotype occurred a few times. The chain combines TRBV20-1 with TRBJ2-7, with D possibly matching TRBD2 (5 bases). The germline gives CDR1 DFQATT, CDR2 SNEGSKA (reference sequence). The CDR3 length is 13 residues. Deletions cut 3 bases from V and 2 bases from J, with 11 bases between. CDR3 sequence reads: CSASLASPYEQYF. The CDR3, as DNA: TGCAGTGCTAGTCTAGCTAGTCCCTACGAGCAGTACTTC.

This clonotype was seen only a few times. The J gene is TRBJ2-1, the V gene TRBV11-2; no reliable D call. This CDR3 has 14 residues. V was trimmed by 3 bases and J by 6 bases, leaving 12 bases between them. The germline V gene has CDR1 SGHAT and CDR2 FQNNGV. In DNA form, the CDR3 reads TGTGCCAGCAGCTTGGTTGGGCCGTTCAATGAGCAGTTCTTC. Translation: CASSLVGPFNEQFF.

This clonotype has a handful of counts. The rearrangement links TRBV20-1 to TRBJ2-5; 7 bases match TRBD1. This CDR3 spans 13 amino acids. Germline V gene sequence: CDR1 DFQATT, CDR2 SNEGSKA (reference sequence). V gave up 6 bases and J gave up 4 bases; unmatched junction bases: 8. The CDR3 region is CSAPGTVAETQYF. The CDR3 DNA reads TGCAGTGCACCGGGGACAGTTGCAGAGACCCAGTACTTC.

The chain has TRBV6-2 or TRBV6-3 and TRBJ2-7; D unclear. The CDR3 is 15 amino acids. V dropped 6 bases and J dropped 1 base, with 16 bases sitting between them. CDR1 and CDR2 from the germline V gene are MNHEY and SVGEGT. This chain's CDR3 is CASRHDLLASYEQYF. CDR3 coding DNA: TGTGCCAGCAGGCACGATCTGTTGGCGTCCTACGAGCAGTACTTC.

V is TRBV20-1 and J is TRBJ1-1; unclear D gene. Germline values: CDR1 DFQATT, CDR2 SNEGSKA (reference sequence). This CDR3 comprises 13 residues. Trimming pared 6 bases from V and 5 bases from J, leaving 16 bases between. CDR3 protein: CSAPWSPRTEAFF. In nucleotides, the CDR3 is TGCAGTGCCCCCTGGTCCCCCCGAACTGAAGCTTTCTTT.